This T cell receptor (beta chain) is drawn from a study of CD8 T cells in Susac syndrome. An input of about 0.45 to 1 ug of RNA was subjected to reverse transcription using random hexamers. TCR beta CDR3 was amplified by immunoSEQ covering 54 Vbeta and 13 Jbeta. Using its own MiXCR run on the immunoSEQ multiplex PCR reads, TCRdb lists one record per CDR3 protein. The sample contains some 200,000 distinct CDR3 sequences, approximately 90% of which appear only once. Blood CD8+ and CD4+ T cells underwent high-throughput TCR beta sequencing. Those who served as multiple sclerosis controls were treatment-naive patients with stable or active relapsing-remitting disease. While CD8+ and CD4+ T cells were isolated negatively, TEMRA cells were enriched by FACS. Sequenced material: CD8+ T cells from PBMCs. The sequence derives from a human donor with multiple sclerosis.

The CDR3 nucleotides read TGTGCCAGCAGCTTGGGACTAGGGCGGGAGACCCAGTACTTC. Encoded protein: CASSLGLGRETQYF. The chain is built from TRBV13 and TRBJ2-5; 8 bases match TRBD2. Germline CDR1 is PRHDT and CDR2 is FYEKMQ (reference sequence). The CDR3 has 14 residues. Trimming at V came to 3 bases and at J to 5 bases, leaving 5 bases not matched to a gene.